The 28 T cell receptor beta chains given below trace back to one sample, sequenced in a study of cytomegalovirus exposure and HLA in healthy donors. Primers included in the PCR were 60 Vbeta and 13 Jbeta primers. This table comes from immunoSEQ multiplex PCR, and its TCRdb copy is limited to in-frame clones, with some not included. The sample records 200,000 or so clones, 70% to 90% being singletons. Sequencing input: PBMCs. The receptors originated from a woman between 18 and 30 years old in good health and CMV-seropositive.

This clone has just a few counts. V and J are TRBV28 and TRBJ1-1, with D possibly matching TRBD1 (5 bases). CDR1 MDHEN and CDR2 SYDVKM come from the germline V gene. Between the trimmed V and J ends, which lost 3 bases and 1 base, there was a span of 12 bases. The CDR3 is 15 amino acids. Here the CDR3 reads CASSFKGRENTEAFF. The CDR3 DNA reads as TGTGCCAGCAGTTTCAAGGGGCGGGAGAACACTGAAGCTTTCTTT.

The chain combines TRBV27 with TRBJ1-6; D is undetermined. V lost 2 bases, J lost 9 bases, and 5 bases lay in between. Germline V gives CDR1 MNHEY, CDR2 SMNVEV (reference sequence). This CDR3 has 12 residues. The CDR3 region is CASSLISSPLHF. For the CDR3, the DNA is TGTGCCAGCAGTTTAATCTCTTCACCCCTCCACTTT.

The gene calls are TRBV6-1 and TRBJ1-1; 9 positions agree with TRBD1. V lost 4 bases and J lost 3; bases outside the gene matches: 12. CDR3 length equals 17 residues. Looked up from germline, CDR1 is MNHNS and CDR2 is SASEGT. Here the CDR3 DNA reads TGTGCCAGCAGTGGCCCCCGGGGGACAGGGATTCACACTGAAGCTTTCTTT. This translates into CASSGPRGTGIHTEAFF.

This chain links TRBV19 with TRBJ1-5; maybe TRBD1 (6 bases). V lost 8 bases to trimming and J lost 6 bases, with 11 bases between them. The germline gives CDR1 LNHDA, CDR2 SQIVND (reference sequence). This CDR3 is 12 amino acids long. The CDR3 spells CASQLQGQPQHF. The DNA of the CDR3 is TGTGCCAGTCAACTACAGGGTCAGCCCCAGCATTTT.

CDR3 nucleotides: TGTGCCAGCAGCCAAGACGGGGGGGCTTATAATTCACCCCTCCACTTT. Translating gives CASSQDGGAYNSPLHF. This chain joins TRBV4-2 and TRBJ1-6, with TRBD1 as a possible D gene (6 bases). This CDR3 comprises 16 residues. Germline CDR1 LGHNA, CDR2 YNFKEQ. Trimming stripped 0 bases from V and 4 bases from J, with 10 bases between.

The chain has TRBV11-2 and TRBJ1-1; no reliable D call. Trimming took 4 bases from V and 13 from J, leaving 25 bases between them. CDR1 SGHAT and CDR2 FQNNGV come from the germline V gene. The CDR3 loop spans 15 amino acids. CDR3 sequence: CASSSKYSYHFGVFF. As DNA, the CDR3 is TGTGCCAGCAGCTCCAAATACAGTTATCACTTCGGGGTTTTCTTT.

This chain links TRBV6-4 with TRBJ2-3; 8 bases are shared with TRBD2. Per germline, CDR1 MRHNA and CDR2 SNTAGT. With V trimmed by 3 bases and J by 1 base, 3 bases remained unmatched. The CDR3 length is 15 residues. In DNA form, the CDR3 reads TGTGCCAGCAGTGAGGCCGGGGGGGGCACAGATACGCAGTATTTT. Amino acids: CASSEAGGGTDTQYF.

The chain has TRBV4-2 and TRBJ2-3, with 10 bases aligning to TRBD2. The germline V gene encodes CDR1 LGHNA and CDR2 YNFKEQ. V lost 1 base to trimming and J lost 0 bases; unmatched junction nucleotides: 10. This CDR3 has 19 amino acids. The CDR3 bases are TGTGCCAGCAGCCAAGGGAGCGGGGGGGGGTACTCTAGCACAGATACGCAGTATTTT. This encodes CASSQGSGGGYSSTDTQYF.

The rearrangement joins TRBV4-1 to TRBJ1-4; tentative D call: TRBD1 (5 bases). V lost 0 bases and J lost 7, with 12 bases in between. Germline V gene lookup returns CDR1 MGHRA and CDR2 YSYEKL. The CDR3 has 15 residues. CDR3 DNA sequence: TGCGCCAGCAGCCAAGATATAGGGGAGGGTGAAAAACTGTTTTTT. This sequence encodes CASSQDIGEGEKLFF.

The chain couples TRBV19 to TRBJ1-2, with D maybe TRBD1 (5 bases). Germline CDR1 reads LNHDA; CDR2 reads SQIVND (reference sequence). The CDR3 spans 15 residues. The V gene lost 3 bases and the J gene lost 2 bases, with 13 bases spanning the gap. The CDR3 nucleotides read TGTGCCAGTAGTATGGGCTCGGGGGGAAACTATGGCTACACCTTC. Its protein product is CASSMGSGGNYGYTF.

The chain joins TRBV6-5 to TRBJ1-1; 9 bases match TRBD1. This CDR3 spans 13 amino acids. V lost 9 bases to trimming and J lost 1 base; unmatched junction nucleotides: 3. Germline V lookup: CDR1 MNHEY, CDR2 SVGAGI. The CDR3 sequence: CASNRGRNTEAFF. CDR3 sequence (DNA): TGTGCCAGTAACAGGGGGCGGAACACTGAAGCTTTCTTT.

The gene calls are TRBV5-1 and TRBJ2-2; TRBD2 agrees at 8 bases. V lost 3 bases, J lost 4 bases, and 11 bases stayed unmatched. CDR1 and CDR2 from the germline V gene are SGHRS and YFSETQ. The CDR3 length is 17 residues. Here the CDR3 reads CASSWPGGGPRTGELFF. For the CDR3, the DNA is TGCGCCAGCAGCTGGCCCGGGGGGGGCCCTCGCACCGGGGAGCTGTTTTTT.

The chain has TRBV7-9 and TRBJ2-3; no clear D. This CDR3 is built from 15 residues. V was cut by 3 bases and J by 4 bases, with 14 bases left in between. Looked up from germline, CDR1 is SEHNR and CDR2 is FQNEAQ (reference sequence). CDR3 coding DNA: TGTGCCAGCAGCTTCGGCGACTCAACCCCAGATACGCAGTATTTT. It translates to CASSFGDSTPDTQYF.

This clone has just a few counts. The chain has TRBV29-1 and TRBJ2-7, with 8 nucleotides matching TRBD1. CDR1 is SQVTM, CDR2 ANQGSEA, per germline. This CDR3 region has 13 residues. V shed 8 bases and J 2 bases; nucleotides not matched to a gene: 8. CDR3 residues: CSSGGSGAYEQYF. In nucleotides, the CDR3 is TGCAGCTCAGGGGGCTCCGGGGCCTACGAGCAGTACTTC.

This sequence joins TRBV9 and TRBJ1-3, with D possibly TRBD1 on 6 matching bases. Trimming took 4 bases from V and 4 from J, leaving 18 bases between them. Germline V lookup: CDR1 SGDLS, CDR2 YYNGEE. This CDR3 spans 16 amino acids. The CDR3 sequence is CASSNRGGGGGNTIYF. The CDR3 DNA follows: TGTGCCAGCAGCAACCGGGGAGGGGGGGGCGGAAACACCATATATTTT. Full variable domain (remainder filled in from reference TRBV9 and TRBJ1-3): DSGVTQTPKHLITATGQRVTLRCSPRSGDLSVYWYQQSLDQGLQFLIQYYNGEERAKGNILERFSAQQFPDLHSELNLSSLELGDSALYFCASSNRGGGGGNTIYFGEGSWLTVV.

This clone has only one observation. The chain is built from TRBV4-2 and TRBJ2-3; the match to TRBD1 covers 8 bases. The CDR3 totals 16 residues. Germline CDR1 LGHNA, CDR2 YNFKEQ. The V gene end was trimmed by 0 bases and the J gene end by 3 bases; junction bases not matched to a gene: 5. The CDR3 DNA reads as TGTGCCAGCAGCCAAGAGTGGAACAGGGGGACAGATACGCAGTATTTT. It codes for CASSQEWNRGTDTQYF.

The CDR3, as DNA: TGTGCCAGTGAGGCTACAGGGATGGTAAGCAATCAGCCCCAGCATTTT. Translated, it gives CASEATGMVSNQPQHF. The chain joins TRBV19 to TRBJ1-5, with a weak D call TRBD1 (6 bases). Trimming shortened V by 8 bases and J by 1 base, and 18 bases separated the two germline ends. The germline CDR1 and CDR2 sequences are LNHDA and SQIVND (reference sequence). The CDR3 sequence is 16 residues long.

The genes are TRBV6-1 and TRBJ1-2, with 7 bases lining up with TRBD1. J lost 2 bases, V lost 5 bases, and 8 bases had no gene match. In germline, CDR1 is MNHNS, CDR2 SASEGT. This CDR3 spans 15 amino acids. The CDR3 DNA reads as TGTGCCAGCAGTCACATGGGGACAGCAAACTATGGCTACACCTTC. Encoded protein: CASSHMGTANYGYTF.

The CDR3 DNA reads TGTGCCAGCAGTTACAACCCTAGCGGTCTCACAGATACGCAGTATTTT. It yields the protein CASSYNPSGLTDTQYF. V gene TRBV6-5 combines with J gene TRBJ2-3, with 7 bases matching TRBD2. The CDR3 is 16 amino acids. V was pared by 2 bases and J by 2 bases, with 7 bases of the junction left unmatched. CDR1 is MNHEY and CDR2 is SVGAGI in the germline V gene.

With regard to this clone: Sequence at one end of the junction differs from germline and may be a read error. The CDR3 DNA sequence: TGTGCCAGCACCTTAGGACGGGGACAACACTCTGGAAACACCATATATTTT. Amino acids: CASTLGRGQHSGNTIYF. V is TRBV11-2 and J is TRBJ1-3, with D possibly being TRBD1 (6 bases). The CDR3 totals 17 residues. The V gene's germline CDR1 is SGHAT and CDR2 FQNNGV. The full variable domain, rest sourced from reference TRBV11-2 and TRBJ1-3, is EAGVAQSPRYKIIEKRQSVAFWCNPISGHATLYWYQQILGQGPKLLIQFQNNGVVDDSQLPKDRFSAERLKGVDSTLKIQPAKLEDSAVYLCASTLGRGQHSGNTIYFGEGSWLTVV.

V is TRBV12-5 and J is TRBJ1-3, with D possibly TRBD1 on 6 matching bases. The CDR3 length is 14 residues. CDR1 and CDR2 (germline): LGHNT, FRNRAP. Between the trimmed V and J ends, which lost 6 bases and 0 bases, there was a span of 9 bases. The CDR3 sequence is CASGTGSSGNTIYF. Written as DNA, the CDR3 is TGTGCTAGTGGGACAGGAAGCTCTGGAAACACCATATATTTT.

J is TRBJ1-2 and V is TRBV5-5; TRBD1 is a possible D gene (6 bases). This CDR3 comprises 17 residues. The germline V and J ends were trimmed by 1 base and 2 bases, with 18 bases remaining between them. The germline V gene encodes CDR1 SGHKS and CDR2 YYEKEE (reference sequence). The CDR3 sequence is CASSLFAGGFENYGYTF. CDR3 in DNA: TGTGCCAGCAGCTTGTTTGCGGGGGGCTTCGAAAACTATGGCTACACCTTC.

The CDR3 bases are TGTGCCAGCAGACGAGAGGGGGGGGCTTACACCGGGGAGCTGTTTTTT. The encoded protein is CASRREGGAYTGELFF. V is TRBV5-8 and J is TRBJ2-2; D might be TRBD2 (7 bases). Trimming took off 5 bases at V and 3 bases at J, with 17 bases between the two ends. Germline CDR1 reads SGHTS; CDR2 reads YDEGEE. The length of the CDR3 is 16 residues.

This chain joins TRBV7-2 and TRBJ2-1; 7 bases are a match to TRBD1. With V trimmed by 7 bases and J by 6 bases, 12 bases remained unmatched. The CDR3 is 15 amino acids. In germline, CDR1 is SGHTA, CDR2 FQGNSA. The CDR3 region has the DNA TGTGCCAGCACCCTCGTCCCGGGACAGTTCAATGAGCAGTTCTTC. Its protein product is CASTLVPGQFNEQFF.

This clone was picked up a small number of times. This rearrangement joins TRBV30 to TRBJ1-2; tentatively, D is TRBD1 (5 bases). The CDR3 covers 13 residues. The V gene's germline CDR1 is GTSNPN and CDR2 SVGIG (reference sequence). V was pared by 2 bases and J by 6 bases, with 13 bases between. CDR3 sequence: CAWSSVTGDGYTF. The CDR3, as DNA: TGTGCCTGGAGTTCAGTCACGGGGGATGGCTACACCTTC.

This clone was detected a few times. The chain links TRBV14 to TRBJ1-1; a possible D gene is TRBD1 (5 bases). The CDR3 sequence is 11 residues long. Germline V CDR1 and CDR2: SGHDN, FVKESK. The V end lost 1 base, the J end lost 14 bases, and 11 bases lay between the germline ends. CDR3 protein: CASSQGVGQFF. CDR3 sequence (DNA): TGTGCCAGCAGCCAAGGAGTTGGACAATTCTTT. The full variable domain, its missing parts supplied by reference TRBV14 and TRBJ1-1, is EAGVTQFPSHSVIEKGQTVTLRCDPISGHDNLYWYRRVMGKEIKFLLHFVKESKQDESGMPNNRFLAERTGGTYSTLKVQPAELEDSGVYFCASSQGVGQFFGQGTRLTVV.

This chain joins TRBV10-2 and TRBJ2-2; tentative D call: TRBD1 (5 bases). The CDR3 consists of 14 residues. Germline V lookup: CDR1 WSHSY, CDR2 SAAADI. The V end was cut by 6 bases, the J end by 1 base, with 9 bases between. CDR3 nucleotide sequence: TGCGCCAGCAGGTACCAGGGGAACACCGGGGAGCTGTTTTTT. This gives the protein CASRYQGNTGELFF.

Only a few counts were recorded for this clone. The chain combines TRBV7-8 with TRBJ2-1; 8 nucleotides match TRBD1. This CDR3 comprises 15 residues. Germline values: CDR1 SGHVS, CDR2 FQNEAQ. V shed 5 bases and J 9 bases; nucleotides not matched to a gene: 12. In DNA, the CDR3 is TGTGCCAGCAGCACACTCAGGGGGCGGCTGGCTGAGCAGTTCTTC. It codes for CASSTLRGRLAEQFF. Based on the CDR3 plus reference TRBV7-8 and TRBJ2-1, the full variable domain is GAGVSQSPRYKVAKRGQDVALRCDPISGHVSLFWYQQALGQGPEFLTYFQNEAQLDKSGLPSDRFFAERPEGSVSTLKIQRTQQEDSAVYLCASSTLRGRLAEQFFGPGTRLTVL.